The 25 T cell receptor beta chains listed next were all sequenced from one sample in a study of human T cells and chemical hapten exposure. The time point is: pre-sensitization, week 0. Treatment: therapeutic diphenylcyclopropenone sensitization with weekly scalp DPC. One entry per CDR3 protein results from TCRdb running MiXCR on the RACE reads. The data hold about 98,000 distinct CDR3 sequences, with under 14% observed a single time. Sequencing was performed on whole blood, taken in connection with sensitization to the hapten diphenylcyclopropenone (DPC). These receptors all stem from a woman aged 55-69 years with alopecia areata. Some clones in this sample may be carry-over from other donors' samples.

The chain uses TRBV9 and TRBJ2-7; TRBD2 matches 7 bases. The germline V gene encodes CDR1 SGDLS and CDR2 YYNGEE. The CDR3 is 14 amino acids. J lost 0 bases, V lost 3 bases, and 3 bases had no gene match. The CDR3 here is CASSGAGSSYEQYF. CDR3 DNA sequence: TGTGCCAGCAGCGGAGCGGGGTCCTCCTACGAGCAGTACTTC.

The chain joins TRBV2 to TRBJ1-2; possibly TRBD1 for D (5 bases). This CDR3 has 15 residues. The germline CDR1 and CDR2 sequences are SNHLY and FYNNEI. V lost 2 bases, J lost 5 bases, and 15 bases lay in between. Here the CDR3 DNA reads TGTGCCAGCAGTGAAAGCAGGGAAACTTTATATGGCTACACCTTC. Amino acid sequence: CASSESRETLYGYTF.

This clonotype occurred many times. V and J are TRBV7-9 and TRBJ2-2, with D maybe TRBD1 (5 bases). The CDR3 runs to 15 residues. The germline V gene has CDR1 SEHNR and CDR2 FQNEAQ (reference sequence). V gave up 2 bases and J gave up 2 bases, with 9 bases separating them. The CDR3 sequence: CASSLRTTNTGELFF. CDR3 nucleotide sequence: TGTGCCAGCAGCTTAAGGACAACCAACACCGGGGAGCTGTTTTTT.

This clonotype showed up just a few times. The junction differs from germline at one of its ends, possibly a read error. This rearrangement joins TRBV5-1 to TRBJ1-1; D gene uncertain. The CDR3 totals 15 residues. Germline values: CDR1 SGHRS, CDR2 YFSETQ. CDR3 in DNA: TGCGCCAGAAGCTTTGCCGGAGCTCAAGAGGGTGAAGCTTTCTTT. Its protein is CARSFAGAQEGEAFF.

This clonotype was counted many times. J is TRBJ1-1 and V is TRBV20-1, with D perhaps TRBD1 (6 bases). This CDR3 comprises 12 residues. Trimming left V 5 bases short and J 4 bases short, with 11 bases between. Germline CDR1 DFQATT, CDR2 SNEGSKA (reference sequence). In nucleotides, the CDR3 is TGCAGTGCTGTAGAAGGGGGCACTGAAGCTTTCTTT. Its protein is CSAVEGGTEAFF.

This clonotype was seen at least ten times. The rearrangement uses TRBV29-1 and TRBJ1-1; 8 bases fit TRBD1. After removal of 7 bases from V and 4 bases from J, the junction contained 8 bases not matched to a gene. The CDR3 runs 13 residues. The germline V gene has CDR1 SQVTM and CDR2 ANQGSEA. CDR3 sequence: CSGNRGVGTEAFF. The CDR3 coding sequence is TGCAGCGGGAACAGGGGGGTGGGCACTGAAGCTTTCTTT.

The CDR3 spells CASSLGLAGTGELFF. CDR3 coding DNA: TGCGCCAGCAGCTTGGGACTAGCTGGCACCGGGGAGCTGTTTTTT. This chain connects TRBV5-1 to TRBJ2-2, with 7 nucleotides matching TRBD2. The germline V gene has CDR1 SGHRS and CDR2 YFSETQ. Trimming took 0 bases from V and 4 from J; bases not matched to a gene: 3. The length of the CDR3 is 15 residues.

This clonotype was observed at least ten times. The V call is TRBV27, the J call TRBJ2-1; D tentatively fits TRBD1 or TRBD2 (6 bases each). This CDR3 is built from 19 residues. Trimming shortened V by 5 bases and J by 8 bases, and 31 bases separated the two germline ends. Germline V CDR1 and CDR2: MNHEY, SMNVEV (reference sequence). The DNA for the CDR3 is TGTGCCAGCAGTCCTACCTCTTCATATCTGGGGGGCCGGAACTATGAGCAGTTCTTC. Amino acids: CASSPTSSYLGGRNYEQFF.

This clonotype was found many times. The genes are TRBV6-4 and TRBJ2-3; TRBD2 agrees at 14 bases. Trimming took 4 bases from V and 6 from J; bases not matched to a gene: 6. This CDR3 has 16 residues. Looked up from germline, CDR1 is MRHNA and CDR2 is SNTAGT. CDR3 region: CASSAGTSGGSDTQYF. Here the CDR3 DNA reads TGTGCCAGCAGTGCCGGGACTAGCGGGGGAAGTGATACGCAGTATTTT.

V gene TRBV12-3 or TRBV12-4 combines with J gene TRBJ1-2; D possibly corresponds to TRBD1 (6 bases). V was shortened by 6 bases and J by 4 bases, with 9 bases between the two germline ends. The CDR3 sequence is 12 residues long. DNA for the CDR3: TGTGCCAGCAGGGACAGCGCCTATGGCTACACCTTC. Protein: CASRDSAYGYTF.

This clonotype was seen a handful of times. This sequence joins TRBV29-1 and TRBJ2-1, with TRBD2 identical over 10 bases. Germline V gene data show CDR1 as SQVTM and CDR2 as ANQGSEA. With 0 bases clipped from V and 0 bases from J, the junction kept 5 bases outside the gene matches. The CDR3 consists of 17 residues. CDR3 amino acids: CSVEDTSGVTSYNEQFF. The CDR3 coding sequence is TGCAGCGTTGAAGATACTAGCGGGGTGACCTCCTACAATGAGCAGTTCTTC.

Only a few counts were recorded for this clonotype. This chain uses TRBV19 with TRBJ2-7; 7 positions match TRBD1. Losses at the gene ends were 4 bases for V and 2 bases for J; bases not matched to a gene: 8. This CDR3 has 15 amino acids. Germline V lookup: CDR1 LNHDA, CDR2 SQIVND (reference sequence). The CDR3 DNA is TGTGCCAGTAGTAGAGGGGACAGTCTCGCCTACGAGCAGTACTTC. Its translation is CASSRGDSLAYEQYF.

CDR3 amino acids: CSVTQGPYGYTF. Written as DNA, the CDR3 is TGCAGCGTCACACAGGGGCCTTATGGCTACACCTTC. The chain links TRBV29-1 to TRBJ1-2; the match to TRBD1 covers 7 bases. The CDR3 runs to 12 residues. Germline loops: CDR1 SQVTM, CDR2 ANQGSEA. V gave up 6 bases and J gave up 5 bases; unmatched junction bases: 6.

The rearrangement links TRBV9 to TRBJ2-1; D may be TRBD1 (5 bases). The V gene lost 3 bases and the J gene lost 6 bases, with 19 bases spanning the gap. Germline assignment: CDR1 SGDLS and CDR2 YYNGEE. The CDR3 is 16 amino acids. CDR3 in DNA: TGTGCCAGCAGCGCACAGGTAATCCTACGGGTCAATGAGCAGTTCTTC. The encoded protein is CASSAQVILRVNEQFF.

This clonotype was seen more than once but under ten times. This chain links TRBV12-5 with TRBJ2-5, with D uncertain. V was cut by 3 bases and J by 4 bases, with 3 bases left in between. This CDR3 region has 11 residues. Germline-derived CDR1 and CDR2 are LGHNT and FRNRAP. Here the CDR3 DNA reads TGTGCTAGTGGTTTCGCAGAGACCCAGTACTTC. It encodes CASGFAETQYF.

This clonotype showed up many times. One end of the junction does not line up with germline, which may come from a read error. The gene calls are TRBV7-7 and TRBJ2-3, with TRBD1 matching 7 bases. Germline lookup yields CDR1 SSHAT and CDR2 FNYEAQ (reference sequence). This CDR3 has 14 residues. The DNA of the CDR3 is TGTGCTAGCAGCTTGGGACAGTCCACAGATACGCAGTATTTT. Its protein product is CASSLGQSTDTQYF. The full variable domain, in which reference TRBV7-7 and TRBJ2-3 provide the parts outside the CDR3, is GAGVSQSPRYKVTKRGQDVTLRCDPISSHATLYWYQQALGQGPEFLTYFNYEAQPDKSGLPSDRFSAERPEGSISTLTIQRTEQRDSAMYRCASSLGQSTDTQYFGPGTRLTVL.

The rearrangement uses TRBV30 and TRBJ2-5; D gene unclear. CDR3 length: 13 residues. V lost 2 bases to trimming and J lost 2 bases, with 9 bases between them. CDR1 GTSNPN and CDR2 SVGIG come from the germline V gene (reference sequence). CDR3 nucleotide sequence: TGTGCCTGGAGTTCATACTGGCAAGAGACCCAGTACTTC. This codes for CAWSSYWQETQYF.

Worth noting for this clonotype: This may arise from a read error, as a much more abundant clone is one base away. This CDR3 is CASSSNEGPLEELFF. The CDR3 coding sequence is TGCGCCAGCAGTTCCAACGAGGGCCCCCTTGAAGAACTGTTTTTT. The chain is built from TRBV5-1 and TRBJ1-4; D is ambiguous. Germline CDR1 is SGHRS and CDR2 is YFSETQ. The CDR3 contains 15 residues. Full variable domain (remainder filled in from reference TRBV5-1 and TRBJ1-4): KAGVTQTPRYLIKTRGQQVTLSCSPISGHRSVSWYQQTPGQGLQFLFEYFSETQRNKGNFPGRFSGRQFSNSRSEMNVSTLELGDSALYLCASSSNEGPLEELFFGSGTQLSVL.

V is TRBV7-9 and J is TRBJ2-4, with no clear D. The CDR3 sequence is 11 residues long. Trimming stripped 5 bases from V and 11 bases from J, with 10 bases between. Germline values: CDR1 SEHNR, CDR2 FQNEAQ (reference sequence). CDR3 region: CASSPALVQYF. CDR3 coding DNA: TGTGCCAGCAGCCCTGCTCTAGTTCAGTACTTC.

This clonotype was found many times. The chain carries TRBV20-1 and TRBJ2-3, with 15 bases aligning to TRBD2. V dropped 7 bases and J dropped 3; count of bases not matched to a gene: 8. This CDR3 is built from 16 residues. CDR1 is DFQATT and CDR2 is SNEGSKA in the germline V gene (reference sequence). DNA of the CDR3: TGCAGTGGGGCAGGGACTAGCGGGGGGCCTACAGATACGCAGTATTTT. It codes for CSGAGTSGGPTDTQYF.

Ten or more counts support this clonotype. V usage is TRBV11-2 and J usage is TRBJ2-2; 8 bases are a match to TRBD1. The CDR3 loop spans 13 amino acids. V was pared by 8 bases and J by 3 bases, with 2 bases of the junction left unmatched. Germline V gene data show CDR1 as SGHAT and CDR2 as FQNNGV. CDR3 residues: CASQGADTGELFF. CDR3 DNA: TGTGCCAGCCAGGGGGCGGACACCGGGGAGCTGTTTTTT.

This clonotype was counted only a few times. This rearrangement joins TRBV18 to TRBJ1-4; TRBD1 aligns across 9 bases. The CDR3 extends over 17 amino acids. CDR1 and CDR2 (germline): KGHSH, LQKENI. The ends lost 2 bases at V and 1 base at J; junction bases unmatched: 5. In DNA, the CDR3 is TGTGCCAGCTCACCAAGGGGACAGGGAGTAACTAATGAAAAACTGTTTTTT. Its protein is CASSPRGQGVTNEKLFF.

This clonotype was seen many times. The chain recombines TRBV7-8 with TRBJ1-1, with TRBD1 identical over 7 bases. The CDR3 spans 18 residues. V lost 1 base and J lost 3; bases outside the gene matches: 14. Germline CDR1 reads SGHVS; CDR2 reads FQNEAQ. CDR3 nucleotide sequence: TGTGCCAGCAGCTTAGGGATTAAGGACAGGTTCGTGTACACTGAAGCTTTCTTT. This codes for CASSLGIKDRFVYTEAFF. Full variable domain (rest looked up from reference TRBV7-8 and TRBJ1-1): GAGVSQSPRYKVAKRGQDVALRCDPISGHVSLFWYQQALGQGPEFLTYFQNEAQLDKSGLPSDRFFAERPEGSVSTLKIQRTQQEDSAVYLCASSLGIKDRFVYTEAFFGQGTRLTVV.

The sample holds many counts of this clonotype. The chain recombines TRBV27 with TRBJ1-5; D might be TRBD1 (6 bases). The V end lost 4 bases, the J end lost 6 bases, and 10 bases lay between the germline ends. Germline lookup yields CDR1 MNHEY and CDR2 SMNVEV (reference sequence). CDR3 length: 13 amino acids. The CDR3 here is CASSYQGTQPQHF. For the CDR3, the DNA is TGTGCCAGCAGTTACCAGGGGACTCAGCCCCAGCATTTT.

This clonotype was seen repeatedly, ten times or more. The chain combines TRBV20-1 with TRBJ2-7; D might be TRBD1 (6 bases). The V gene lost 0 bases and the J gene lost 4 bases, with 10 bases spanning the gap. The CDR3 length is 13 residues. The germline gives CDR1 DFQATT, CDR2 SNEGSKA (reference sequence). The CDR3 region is CSAREAGEYEQYF. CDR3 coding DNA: TGCAGTGCTAGAGAGGCAGGGGAGTACGAGCAGTACTTC.